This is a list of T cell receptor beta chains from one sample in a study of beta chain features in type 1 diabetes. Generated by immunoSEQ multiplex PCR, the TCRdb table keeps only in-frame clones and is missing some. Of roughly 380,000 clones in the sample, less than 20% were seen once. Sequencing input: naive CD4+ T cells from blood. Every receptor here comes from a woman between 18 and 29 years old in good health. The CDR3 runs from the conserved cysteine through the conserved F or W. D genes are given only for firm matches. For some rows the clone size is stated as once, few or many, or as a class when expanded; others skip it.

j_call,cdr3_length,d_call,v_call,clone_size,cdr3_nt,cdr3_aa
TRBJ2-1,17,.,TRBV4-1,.,TGCGCCAGCAGCCAAGAAAAGCGGGCGAACGACTACAATGAGCAGTTCTTC,CASSQEKRANDYNEQFF
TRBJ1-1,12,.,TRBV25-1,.,TGTGCCAGCAGTTACCGTAGCACTGAAGCTTTCTTT,CASSYRSTEAFF
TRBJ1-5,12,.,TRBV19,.,TGTGCCAGTAGCCATAGCAATCAGCCCCAGCATTTT,CASSHSNQPQHF
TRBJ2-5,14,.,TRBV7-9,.,TGTGCCAGCAGTTTTCTCCGGGGCCAAGAGACCCAGTACTTC,CASSFLRGQETQYF
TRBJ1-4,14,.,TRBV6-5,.,TGTGCCAGCAGTGGAGGGGTTGCTAATGAAAAACTGTTTTTT,CASSGGVANEKLFF
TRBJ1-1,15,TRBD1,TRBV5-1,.,TGCGCCAGCAGCTTGCAGGGGGCATTGAACACTGAAGCTTTCTTT,CASSLQGALNTEAFF
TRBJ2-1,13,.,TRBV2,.,TGTGCCAGCAGTCGGGACTGGGGCAATGAGCAGTTCTTC,CASSRDWGNEQFF
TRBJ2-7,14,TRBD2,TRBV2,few,TGTGCCAGCAGCTTTCGCGGGAGCTCCTACGAGCAGTACTTC,CASSFRGSSYEQYF
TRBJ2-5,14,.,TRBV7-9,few,TGTGCCAGCAGCTTATTAGCGTCCGGGGAGACCCAGTACTTC,CASSLLASGETQYF
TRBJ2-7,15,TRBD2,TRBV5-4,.,TGTGCCAGCAGCTTGGGGGGAATAGCGGGGGACGAGCAGTACTTC,CASSLGGIAGDEQYF
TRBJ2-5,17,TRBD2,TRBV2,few,TGTGCCAGCACGGCCGGCTCGGGACTAGCGGGAGCGGAGACCCAGTACTTC,CASTAGSGLAGAETQYF
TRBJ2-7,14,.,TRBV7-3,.,TGTGCCAGCAGCCCAAGGCAGGGGTCGTACGAGCAGTACTTC,CASSPRQGSYEQYF
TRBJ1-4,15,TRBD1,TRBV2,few,TGTGCCAGCAGAGACGGGACAGGGAGTAACGAAAAACTGTTTTTT,CASRDGTGSNEKLFF
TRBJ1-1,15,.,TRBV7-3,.,TGTGCCAGCAGCTCTGATCCTTCCCCCGGGACTGAAGCTTTCTTT,CASSSDPSPGTEAFF
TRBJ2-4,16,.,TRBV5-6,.,TGTGCCAGCAGCTTGGTGGGGGGTTGGTCCAAAAACATTCAGTACTTC,CASSLVGGWSKNIQYF
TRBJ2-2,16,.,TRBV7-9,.,TGTGCCAGCAGCTTTGGTCGGCCCGGGGAGACCGGGGAGCTGTTTTTT,CASSFGRPGETGELFF
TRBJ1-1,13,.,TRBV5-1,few,TGCGCCAGCAGCTTGGAAGCCCGAGCCGAAGCTTTCTTT,CASSLEARAEAFF
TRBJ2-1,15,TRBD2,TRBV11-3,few,TGTGCCAGCAGCTTAGTTGCGGGAGGCTACAATGAGCAGTTCTTC,CASSLVAGGYNEQFF
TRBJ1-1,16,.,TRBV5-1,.,TGCGCCAGCAGCTTGGGGATGACCGGAGGGGACACTGAAGCTTTCTTT,CASSLGMTGGDTEAFF
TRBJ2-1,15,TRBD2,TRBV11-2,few,TGTGCCAGCAGCCCGATTACTAGCGGGAGGGCCCTTCAGTTCTTC,CASSPITSGRALQFF
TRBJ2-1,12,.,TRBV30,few,TGTGCCTGGAAGTCGAGCTACAATGAGCAGTTCTTC,CAWKSSYNEQFF
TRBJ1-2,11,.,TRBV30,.,TGTGCCTGGAGTCTGAACTATGGCTACACCTTC,CAWSLNYGYTF
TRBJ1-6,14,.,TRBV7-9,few,TGTGCCAGCAGTCGAGGGTTTGGGAATTCACCCCTCCACTTT,CASSRGFGNSPLHF
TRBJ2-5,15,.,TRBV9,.,TGTGCCAGCAGCGTAGCTGCAGGCCCCCAAGAGACCCAGTACTTC,CASSVAAGPQETQYF
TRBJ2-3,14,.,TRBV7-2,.,TGTGCCAGCAGCGTCGGGGGACGCACAGATACGCAGTATTTT,CASSVGGRTDTQYF
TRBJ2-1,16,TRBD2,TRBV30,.,TGTGCCTGGAGTGCCCTCAGCGGGAGGGTTTACAATGAGCAGTTCTTC,CAWSALSGRVYNEQFF